Following are 6 T cell receptor beta chains from one sample sequenced in a study of T cell responses to AZD1222 COVID-19 vaccine. The assay was immunoSEQ multiplex PCR, and TCRdb's table has in-frame clones only and misses some. The table lists about 270,000 clones, 94% of them singletons. Sequences were derived from peripheral blood, sampled 28 days after the second AZD1222 dose. These receptors were obtained from an adult who received the AZD1222 COVID-19 vaccine.

The chain employs TRBV15 and TRBJ2-3, with D possibly called TRBD1 or TRBD2 (6 bases each). Germline assignment: CDR1 LNHNV and CDR2 YYDKDF (reference sequence). V was clipped by 6 bases and J by 8 bases, with 15 bases between them. The CDR3 contains 13 residues. CDR3 DNA sequence: TGTGCCACCAGGAGGGAAGGGGGGCTTACGCAGTATTTT. Translated: CATRREGGLTQYF.

CDR3 residues: CASSVGHDNQPQHF. DNA for the CDR3: TGCGCCAGCAGCGTTGGACACGACAATCAGCCCCAGCATTTT. The chain has TRBV5-1 and TRBJ1-5; weak D call: TRBD1 (5 bases). Trimming removed 4 bases from V and 3 bases from J, with 11 bases in between. This CDR3 has 14 residues. Germline loops: CDR1 SGHRS, CDR2 YFSETQ.

The chain employs TRBV6-2 or TRBV6-3 and TRBJ1-2; D is uncertain. In germline, CDR1 is MNHEY, CDR2 SVGEGT. The CDR3 is 14 amino acids. With 5 bases removed from V and 1 base from J, the gap between germline ends came to 11 bases. For the CDR3, the DNA is TGTGCCAGCAGTCGCCAGGCCCTTAACTATGGCTACACCTTC. This translates into CASSRQALNYGYTF.

This chain joins TRBV28 and TRBJ2-7; tentatively, D is TRBD1 or TRBD2 (5 bases each). This CDR3 has 12 residues. Germline V gene lookup returns CDR1 MDHEN and CDR2 SYDVKM. V lost 2 bases and J 5 bases, leaving 7 bases between the germline ends. The CDR3 region is CASSLLGDEQYF. The CDR3 DNA sequence: TGTGCCAGCAGTTTACTGGGGGACGAGCAGTACTTC.

This rearrangement joins TRBV5-1 to TRBJ1-1; tentatively, D is TRBD1 (5 bases). Germline CDR1 reads SGHRS; CDR2 reads YFSETQ. Between the trimmed V and J ends, which lost 0 bases and 5 bases, there was a span of 14 bases. The CDR3 covers 15 residues. The CDR3 bases are TGCGCCAGCAGCTTGGTTGTCGCGGGGGGAACTGAAGCTTTCTTT. As protein: CASSLVVAGGTEAFF. Full variable domain (rest looked up from reference TRBV5-1 and TRBJ1-1): KAGVTQTPRYLIKTRGQQVTLSCSPISGHRSVSWYQQTPGQGLQFLFEYFSETQRNKGNFPGRFSGRQFSNSRSEMNVSTLELGDSALYLCASSLVVAGGTEAFFGQGTRLTVV.

This chain uses TRBV28 with TRBJ1-5, with D perhaps TRBD1 (5 bases). The germline gives CDR1 MDHEN, CDR2 SYDVKM. The CDR3 extends over 14 amino acids. Trimming removed 2 bases at V and 11 bases at J, with 16 bases between. CDR3 region: CASSLSRAGWSQHF. The DNA of the CDR3 is TGTGCCAGCAGTTTAAGCAGGGCTGGGTGGTCCCAGCATTTT.